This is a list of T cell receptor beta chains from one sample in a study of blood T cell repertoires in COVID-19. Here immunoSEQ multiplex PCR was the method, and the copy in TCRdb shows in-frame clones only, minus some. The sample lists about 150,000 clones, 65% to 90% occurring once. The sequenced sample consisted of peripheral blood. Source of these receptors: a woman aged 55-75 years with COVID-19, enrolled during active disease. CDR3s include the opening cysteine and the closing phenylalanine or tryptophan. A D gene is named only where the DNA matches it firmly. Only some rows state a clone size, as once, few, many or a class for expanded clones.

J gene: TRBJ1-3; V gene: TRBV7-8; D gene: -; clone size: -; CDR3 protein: CASSDPGRGSGNTIYF; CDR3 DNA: TGTGCCAGCAGCGACCCCGGGAGGGGCTCTGGAAACACCATATATTTT
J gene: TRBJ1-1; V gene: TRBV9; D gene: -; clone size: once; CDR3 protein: CASSVGGAGINTEAFF; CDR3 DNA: TGTGCCAGCAGCGTAGGTGGTGCGGGGATTAACACTGAAGCTTTCTTT
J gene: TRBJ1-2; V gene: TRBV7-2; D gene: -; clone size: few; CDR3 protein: CASSLGPSGLYGYTF; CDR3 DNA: TGTGCCAGCAGCTTAGGCCCCAGCGGCCTCTATGGCTACACCTTC
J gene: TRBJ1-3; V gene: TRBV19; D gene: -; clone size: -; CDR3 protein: CASSIARQAYSGNTIYF; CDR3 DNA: TGTGCCAGTAGTATAGCCCGACAGGCGTACTCTGGAAACACCATATATTTT
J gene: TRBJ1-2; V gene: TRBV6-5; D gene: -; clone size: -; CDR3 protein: CASTDDGRGYTF; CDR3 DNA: TGTGCCAGCACCGACGACGGGAGAGGCTACACCTTC
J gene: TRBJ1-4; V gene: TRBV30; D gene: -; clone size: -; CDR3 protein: CAWKQGWEKLFF; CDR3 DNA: TGTGCCTGGAAACAGGGTTGGGAAAAACTGTTTTTT
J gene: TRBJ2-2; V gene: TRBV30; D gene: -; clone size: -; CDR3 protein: CAWKPQGNTGELFF; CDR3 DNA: TGTGCCTGGAAACCGCAGGGGAACACCGGGGAGCTGTTTTTT
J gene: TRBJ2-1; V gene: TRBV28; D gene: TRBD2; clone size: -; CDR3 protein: CASSTSGTGHSYNEQFF; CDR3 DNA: TGTGCCAGCAGTACTAGCGGGACCGGTCACTCCTACAATGAGCAGTTCTTC
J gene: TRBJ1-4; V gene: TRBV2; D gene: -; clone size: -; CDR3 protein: CASSGRGTTNEKLFF; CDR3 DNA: TGTGCCAGCAGTGGCCGGGGTACAACTAATGAAAAACTGTTTTTT
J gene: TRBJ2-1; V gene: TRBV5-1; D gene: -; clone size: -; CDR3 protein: CASSLVTHEQFF; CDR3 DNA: TGCGCCAGCAGCCTAGTTACCCATGAGCAGTTCTTC
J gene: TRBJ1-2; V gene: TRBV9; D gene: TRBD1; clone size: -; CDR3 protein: CASTPDRNNYGYTF; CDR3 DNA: TGTGCCAGCACCCCGGACAGGAACAACTATGGCTACACCTTC
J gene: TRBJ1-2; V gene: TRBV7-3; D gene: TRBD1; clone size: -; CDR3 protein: CASSIDREDYGYTF; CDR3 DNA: TGTGCCAGCAGCATAGACAGGGAAGACTATGGCTACACCTTC
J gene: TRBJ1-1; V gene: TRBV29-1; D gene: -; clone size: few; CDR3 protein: CSVVESRVKSAFF; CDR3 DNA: TGCAGCGTTGTTGAGAGCCGGGTCAAAAGTGCTTTCTTT
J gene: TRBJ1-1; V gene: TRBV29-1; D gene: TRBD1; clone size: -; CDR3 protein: CSVDRGRRSEAFF; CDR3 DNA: TGCAGCGTAGACAGGGGTAGAAGATCTGAAGCTTTCTTT
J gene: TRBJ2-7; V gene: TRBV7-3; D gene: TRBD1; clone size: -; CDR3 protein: CASSSSGGAQYEQYF; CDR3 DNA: TGTGCCAGCAGCTCCTCAGGGGGCGCACAGTACGAGCAGTACTTC
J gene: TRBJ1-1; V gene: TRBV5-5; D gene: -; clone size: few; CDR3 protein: CASSLATRAQKAFF; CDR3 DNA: TGTGCCAGCAGCTTGGCCACACGTGCTCAAAAAGCTTTCTTT
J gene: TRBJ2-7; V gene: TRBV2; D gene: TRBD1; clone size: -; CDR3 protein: CASRDRGADEQYF; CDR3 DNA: TGTGCCAGCAGGGACAGGGGCGCAGACGAGCAGTACTTC
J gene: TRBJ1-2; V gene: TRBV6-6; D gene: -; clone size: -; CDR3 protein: CASLLQSANYGYTF; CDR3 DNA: TGTGCCAGCCTCCTTCAATCAGCTAACTATGGCTACACCTTC
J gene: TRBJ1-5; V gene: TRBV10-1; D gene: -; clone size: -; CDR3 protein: CASSEQSNQPQHF; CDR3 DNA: TGCGCCAGCAGTGAACAGAGCAATCAGCCCCAGCATTTT
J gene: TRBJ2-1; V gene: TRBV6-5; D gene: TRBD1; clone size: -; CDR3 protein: CASDRTGGAYNEQFF; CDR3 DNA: TGTGCCAGCGACCGGACAGGGGGCGCCTACAATGAGCAGTTCTTC
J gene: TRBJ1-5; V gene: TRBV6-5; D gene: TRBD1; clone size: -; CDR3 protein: CASSWDSSNQPQHF; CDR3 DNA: TGTGCCAGCAGTTGGGACAGTTCCAATCAGCCCCAGCATTTT
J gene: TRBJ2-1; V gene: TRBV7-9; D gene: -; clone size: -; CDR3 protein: CASSLAKLNEQFF; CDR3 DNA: TGTGCCAGCAGCTTAGCGAAACTCAATGAGCAGTTCTTC
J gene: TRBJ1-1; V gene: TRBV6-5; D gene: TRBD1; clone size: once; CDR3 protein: CASTGQGYTEAFF; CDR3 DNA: TGTGCCAGTACCGGACAGGGTTACACTGAAGCTTTCTTT
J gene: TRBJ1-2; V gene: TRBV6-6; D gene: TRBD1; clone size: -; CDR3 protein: CAIGTGGGGYTF; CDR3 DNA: TGTGCCATCGGAACAGGGGGAGGTGGCTACACCTTC
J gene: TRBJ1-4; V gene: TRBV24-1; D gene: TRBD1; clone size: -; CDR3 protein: CATSERGRANEKLFF; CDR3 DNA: TGTGCCACCAGTGAGAGGGGGCGAGCAAATGAAAAACTGTTTTTT
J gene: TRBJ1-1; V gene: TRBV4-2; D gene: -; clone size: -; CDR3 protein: CASSQDPGRDTEAFF; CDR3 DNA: TGTGCCAGCAGCCAAGATCCAGGCCGAGACACTGAAGCTTTCTTT
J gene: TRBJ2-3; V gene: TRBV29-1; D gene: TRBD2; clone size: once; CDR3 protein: CSARTSGNLGTQYF; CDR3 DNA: TGCAGCGCCCGGACTAGCGGGAACTTGGGTACGCAGTATTTT
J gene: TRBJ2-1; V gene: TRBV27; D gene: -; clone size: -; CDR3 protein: CASRRSSYNEQFF; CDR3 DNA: TGTGCCAGCAGGAGGAGCTCCTACAATGAGCAGTTCTTC
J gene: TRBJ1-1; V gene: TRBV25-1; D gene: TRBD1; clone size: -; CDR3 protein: CATRDSFNTEAFF; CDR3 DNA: TGTGCCACCAGGGACAGCTTCAACACTGAAGCTTTCTTT
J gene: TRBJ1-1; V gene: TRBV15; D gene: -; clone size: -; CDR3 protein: CATSRDRGSPEAFF; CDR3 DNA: TGTGCCACCAGCAGAGATAGGGGGTCCCCTGAAGCTTTCTTT
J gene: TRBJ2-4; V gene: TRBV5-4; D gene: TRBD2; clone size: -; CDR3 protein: CASSPSGGAYIQYF; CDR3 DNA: TGTGCCAGCAGCCCTAGCGGGGGGGCATACATTCAGTACTTC
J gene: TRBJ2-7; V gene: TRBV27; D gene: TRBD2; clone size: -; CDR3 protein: CASSLRPAGVHEQYF; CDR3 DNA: TGTGCCAGCAGTTTAAGACCAGCGGGAGTCCACGAGCAGTACTTC
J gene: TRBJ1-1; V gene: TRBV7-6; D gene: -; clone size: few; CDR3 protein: CASSLSEGRAEAFF; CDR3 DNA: TGTGCCAGCAGCTTATCGGAGGGGAGGGCTGAAGCTTTCTTT
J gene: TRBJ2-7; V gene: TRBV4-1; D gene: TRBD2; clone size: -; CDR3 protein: CASSARTSSAPHEQYF; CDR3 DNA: TGCGCCAGCAGCGCTAGGACTAGCTCAGCCCCCCACGAGCAGTACTTC
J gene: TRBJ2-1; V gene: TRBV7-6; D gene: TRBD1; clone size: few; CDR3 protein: CASSAGTGRHNEQFF; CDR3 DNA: TGTGCCAGCAGCGCCGGGACAGGGCGACACAATGAGCAGTTCTTC
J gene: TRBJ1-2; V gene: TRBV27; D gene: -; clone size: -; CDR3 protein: CARVYRSEGYTF; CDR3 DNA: TGTGCCAGGGTATACAGGTCAGAGGGCTACACCTTC
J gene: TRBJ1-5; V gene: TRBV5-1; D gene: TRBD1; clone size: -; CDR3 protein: CASSSGTGNSNQPQHF; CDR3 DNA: TGCGCCAGCAGCTCCGGGACAGGGAATAGCAATCAGCCCCAGCATTTT
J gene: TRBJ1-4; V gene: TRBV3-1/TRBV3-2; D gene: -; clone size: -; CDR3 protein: CASSPWAGEKLFF; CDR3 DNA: TGTGCCAGCAGCCCCTGGGCCGGTGAAAAACTGTTTTTT
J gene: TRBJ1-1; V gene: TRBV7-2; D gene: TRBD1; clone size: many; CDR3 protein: CASSLTQGVNTEAFF; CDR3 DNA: TGTGCCAGCAGCTTAACCCAGGGGGTGAACACTGAAGCTTTCTTT
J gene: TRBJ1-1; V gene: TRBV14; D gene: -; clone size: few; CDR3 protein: CASSLGGGGRGTEAFF; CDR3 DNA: TGTGCCAGCAGCCTTGGGGGAGGGGGGCGCGGCACTGAAGCTTTCTTT
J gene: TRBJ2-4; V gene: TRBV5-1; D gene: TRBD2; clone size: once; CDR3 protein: CASSPSDLAGGRGNIQYF; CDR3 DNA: TGCGCCAGCAGCCCCTCGGATTTAGCGGGAGGGCGAGGGAACATTCAGTACTTC
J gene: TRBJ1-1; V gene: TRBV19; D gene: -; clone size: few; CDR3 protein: CASRKDGPSHTEAFF; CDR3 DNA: TGTGCCAGCCGTAAAGATGGGCCGAGTCATACTGAAGCTTTCTTT
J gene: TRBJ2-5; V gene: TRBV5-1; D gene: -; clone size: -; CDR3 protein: CASSLQGYQETQYF; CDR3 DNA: TGCGCCAGCAGCTTACAGGGTTACCAAGAGACCCAGTACTTC
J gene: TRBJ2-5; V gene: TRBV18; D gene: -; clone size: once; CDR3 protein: CASSPLISQTQYF; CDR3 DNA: TGTGCCAGCTCACCACTTATTTCCCAGACCCAGTACTTC
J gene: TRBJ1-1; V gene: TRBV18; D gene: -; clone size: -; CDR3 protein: CASSPTLKGTGGDTEAFF; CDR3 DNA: TGTGCCAGCTCACCAACCTTAAAGGGGACGGGCGGGGACACTGAAGCTTTCTTT
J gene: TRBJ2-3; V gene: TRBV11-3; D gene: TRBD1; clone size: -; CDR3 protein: CASQRTGLSDTQYF; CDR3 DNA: TGTGCCAGTCAAAGGACAGGCCTTTCGGATACGCAGTATTTT
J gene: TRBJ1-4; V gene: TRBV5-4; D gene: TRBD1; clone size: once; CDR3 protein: CASSSRQGIEKLFF; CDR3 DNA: TGTGCCAGCAGCTCCCGACAGGGTATTGAAAAACTGTTTTTT
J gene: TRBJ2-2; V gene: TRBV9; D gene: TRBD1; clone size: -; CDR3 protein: CASSPGTGVVGELFF; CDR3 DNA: TGTGCCAGCAGCCCCGGGACAGGGGTGGTCGGGGAGCTGTTTTTT
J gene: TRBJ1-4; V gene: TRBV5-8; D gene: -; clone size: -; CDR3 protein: CASSLFRQAEKLFF; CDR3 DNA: TGTGCCAGCAGCCTCTTTAGGCAGGCTGAAAAACTGTTTTTT
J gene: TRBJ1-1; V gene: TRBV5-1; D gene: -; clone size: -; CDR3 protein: CASSFTGKMNTEAFF; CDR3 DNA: TGCGCCAGCAGCTTCACAGGGAAAATGAACACTGAAGCTTTCTTT
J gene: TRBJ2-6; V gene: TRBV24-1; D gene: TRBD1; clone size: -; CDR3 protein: CATGWGTGGAGANVLTF; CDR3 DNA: TGTGCCACCGGCTGGGGGACAGGGGGTGCCGGGGCCAACGTCCTGACTTTC
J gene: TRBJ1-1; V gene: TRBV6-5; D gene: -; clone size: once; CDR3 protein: CASIKDRAFF; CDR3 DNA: TGTGCCAGCATTAAAGACAGAGCTTTCTTT
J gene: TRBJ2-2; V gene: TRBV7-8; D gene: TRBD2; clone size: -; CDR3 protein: CASSTKTSGANTGELFF; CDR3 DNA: TGTGCCAGCAGCACCAAAACTAGCGGGGCAAACACCGGGGAGCTGTTTTTT
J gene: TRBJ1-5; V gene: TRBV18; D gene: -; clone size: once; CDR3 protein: CASSPGGLGNQPQHF; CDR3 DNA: TGTGCCAGCTCACCAGGAGGGTTGGGCAATCAGCCCCAGCATTTT
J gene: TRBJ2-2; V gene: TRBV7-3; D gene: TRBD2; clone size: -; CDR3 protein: CASRPTSGSTGELFF; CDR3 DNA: TGTGCCAGCAGGCCGACTAGCGGGAGCACCGGGGAGCTGTTTTTT